This T cell receptor beta chain was sequenced in a study of blood T cell repertoires in COVID-19. Study overall: The samples span acute and convalescent COVID-19 from the United States, Italy and Spain. T cells, B-cell-depleted T cells, or PBMCs provided the cDNA or gDNA that served as material.

Germline V CDR1 and CDR2: LNHNV, YYDKDF (reference sequence). V trimming: 4 bases; J trimming: 4 bases; junction bases outside the gene matches: 7. The CDR3 is 15 amino acids. As processed by the authors: Reference gene primer amplification gave nucleated cell count estimates. Assay used: immunoSEQ multiplex PCR; TCRdb lists only in-frame clones, some missing. V and J calls and clone size are copied from that table; D and trimming were computed from the DNA. The data hold 20,000 to 25,000 clones, with approximately 94% observed a single time. The receptor's source is a human donor in a cohort sampled during active COVID-19. Sequenced: peripheral blood. The chain joins TRBV15 to TRBJ2-3, with 8 bases aligning to TRBD1. DNA for the CDR3: TGTGCCACCAGCACAGGGGGCTTGATCGCAGATACGCAGTATTTT. It is translated as CATSTGGLIADTQYF.